This T cell receptor (beta chain) appears in the sequencing data of a study of T cells in placental villitis. The immunoSEQ assay was v4. Data came from immunoSEQ multiplex PCR; TCRdb stores just in-frame clones and leaves some out. The sample holds 790 or so clones, about nine tenths seen once. Unmatched junction bases numbered 1, after V lost 1 base and J lost 2 bases. The CDR3 extends over 15 amino acids. Per germline, CDR1 MGHDK and CDR2 SYGVNS. With regard to this clone: Its target is not known.

General study findings and limits: Villitis of unknown etiology placentae had higher clonality than controls, median about 0.059 versus 0.0061. Villitis of unknown etiology showed control-like CMV-specific clone frequencies, roughly 0.00093 versus 0.011 in CMV. Bulk tissue sequencing could not separate helper, regulatory or cytotoxic T cells, nor maternal from fetal cells.

Fewer than twelve placentae lacking villitis served as gestational-age-matched controls. Sequences were obtained from placental tissue containing maternal and fetal cells. The V call is TRBV25-1, the J call TRBJ2-1, with 8 positions matching TRBD2. The receptor comes from a human donor in good health; the placental T cells may come from both mother and fetus. For the CDR3, the DNA is TGTGCCAGCAGTGAATCCGGGAGGGCCTACAATGAGCAGTTCTTC. It codes for CASSESGRAYNEQFF. Using reference TRBV25-1 and TRBJ2-1 for the parts outside the CDR3, the full variable domain is EADIYQTPRYLVIGTGKKITLECSQTMGHDKMYWYQQDPGMELHLIHYSYGVNSTEKGDLSSESTVSRIRTEHFPLTLESARPSHTSQYLCASSESGRAYNEQFFGPGTRLTVL.